Below are 20 T cell receptor beta chains sequenced from a single sample in a study of PD-1 blockade in mismatch repair-deficient tumors. The table came from immunoSEQ multiplex PCR; TCRdb's copy has only in-frame clones and leaves some out. The sample yields tens of thousands of clones, approximately 81% seen once. The sequenced sample was peripheral blood, obtained 12 weeks after starting pembrolizumab. Receptors were obtained from an adult with mismatch repair-deficient cancer.

This chain links TRBV6-5 with TRBJ2-5; TRBD2 aligns across 7 bases. This CDR3 region has 15 residues. Trimming at V came to 2 bases and at J to 0 bases, leaving 3 bases not matched to a gene. CDR1 is MNHEY, CDR2 SVGAGI, per germline. CDR3 coding DNA: TGTGCCAGCAGTTACCTAGCGGCTGACCAAGAGACCCAGTACTTC. Protein sequence: CASSYLAADQETQYF.

The chain carries TRBV14 and TRBJ1-1; D ambiguous. Trimming took 4 bases from V and 3 from J, leaving 6 bases between them. CDR1 and CDR2 from the germline V gene are SGHDN and FVKESK. This CDR3 contains 12 residues. For the CDR3, the DNA is TGTGCCAGCAGCCGCGGTTACACTGAAGCTTTCTTT. Encoded protein: CASSRGYTEAFF.

The chain links TRBV19 to TRBJ2-2; no clear D gene. The V and J ends lost 7 bases and 5 bases respectively, with 11 bases between them. The CDR3 contains 13 residues. Germline CDR1 LNHDA, CDR2 SQIVND (reference sequence). CDR3 protein: CASTSDGTGELFF. Written as DNA, the CDR3 is TGTGCCAGTACCTCGGACGGAACCGGGGAGCTGTTTTTT.

The V and J genes are TRBV5-5 and TRBJ2-6; D unclear. The CDR3 has 17 residues. V gave up 3 bases and J gave up 0 bases, with 13 bases separating them. Per the germline V gene, CDR1 is SGHKS and CDR2 is YYEKEE (reference sequence). The CDR3 spells CASSWTSPSSGANVLTF. The CDR3 DNA is TGTGCCAGCAGCTGGACCTCCCCAAGCTCTGGGGCCAACGTCCTGACTTTC.

This sequence joins TRBV2 and TRBJ2-3; possibly TRBD1 for D (5 bases). The CDR3 runs to 15 residues. Trimming stripped 5 bases from V and 0 bases from J, with 12 bases between. The V gene's germline CDR1 is SNHLY and CDR2 FYNNEI. The chain's CDR3 is CASSSGISSTDTQYF. CDR3 nucleotides: TGTGCCAGCAGTTCAGGGATTAGTAGCACAGATACGCAGTATTTT.

This chain connects TRBV4-2 to TRBJ1-5; TRBD1 matches 7 bases. Germline-derived CDR1 and CDR2 are LGHNA and YNFKEQ. V gave up 2 bases and J gave up 5 bases; unmatched junction bases: 6. The CDR3 extends over 15 amino acids. CDR3 sequence reads: CASSQISGGDQPQHF. The CDR3 region has the DNA TGTGCCAGCAGCCAAATATCAGGGGGAGATCAGCCCCAGCATTTT.

The chain links TRBV6-5 to TRBJ2-5; TRBD1 matches at 11 bases. CDR1 and CDR2 (germline): MNHEY, SVGAGI. The CDR3 totals 15 residues. The junction had 7 bases not matched to a gene; V was cut back by 5 bases and J by 5 bases. The CDR3 here is CASSPRDRGLETQYF. Written as DNA, the CDR3 is TGTGCCAGCAGTCCACGGGACAGGGGGTTGGAGACCCAGTACTTC.

V is TRBV7-2 and J is TRBJ2-1, with 9 positions matching TRBD2. With 5 bases clipped from V and 9 bases from J, the junction kept 8 bases outside the gene matches. The CDR3 has 14 amino acids. Germline V gene sequence: CDR1 SGHTA, CDR2 FQGNSA. CDR3 bases: TGTGCCAGCAGCCCTATAGCGGGAGTAAGTGAGCAGTTCTTC. Its translation is CASSPIAGVSEQFF.

The chain links TRBV10-3 to TRBJ1-2; 9 nucleotides line up with TRBD1. Trimming took 0 bases from V and 7 from J; bases not matched to a gene: 3. CDR3 length: 14 amino acids. CDR1 is ENHRY, CDR2 SYGVKD, per germline. The CDR3 is CAISESQGAGGYTF. The CDR3 bases are TGTGCCATCAGTGAGTCACAGGGGGCTGGTGGCTACACCTTC.

The rearrangement links TRBV25-1 to TRBJ2-3; a weak D match, TRBD1 (5 bases). The V end was cut by 1 base, the J end by 12 bases, with 11 bases between. The CDR3 loop spans 12 amino acids. Germline V gives CDR1 MGHDK, CDR2 SYGVNS. Written as DNA, the CDR3 is TGTGCCAGCAGTGAATTGGCAGGGTCACAGTATTTT. Its protein product is CASSELAGSQYF.

This chain joins TRBV27 and TRBJ2-3, with TRBD1 matching over 9 bases. After removal of 6 bases from V and 7 bases from J, the junction contained 11 bases not matched to a gene. The V gene's germline CDR1 is MNHEY and CDR2 SMNVEV (reference sequence). This CDR3 comprises 15 residues. In nucleotides, the CDR3 is TGTGCCAGCAGACCCCAAGGGACAGGGAGGTATACGCAGTATTTT. This gives the protein CASRPQGTGRYTQYF.

The chain has TRBV2 and TRBJ2-5, with 8 bases aligning to TRBD1. The CDR3 totals 14 residues. CDR1 and CDR2 from the germline V gene are SNHLY and FYNNEI. V lost 6 bases, J lost 5 bases, and 8 bases stayed unmatched. The CDR3 nucleotides are TGTGCCAGCAGGAGAGACAGGGGCGGTGAGACCCAGTACTTC. It encodes CASRRDRGGETQYF.

The DNA for the CDR3 is TGTGCCAGCAGCTCCGGACTAGCGGGAGACCTTATTACCACAGATACGCAGTATTTT. Protein sequence: CASSSGLAGDLITTDTQYF. The genes are TRBV7-6 and TRBJ2-3, with 13 bases lining up with TRBD2. Trimming cost V 4 bases and J 2 bases; bases outside gene matches: 12. CDR1 and CDR2 (germline): SGHVS, FNYEAQ. This CDR3 spans 19 amino acids.

The genes are TRBV21-1 and TRBJ2-2; the tabulated D call, TRBD2, remains unverified against the DNA. TRBV21-1 is a known pseudogene. The CDR3 loop spans 17 amino acids. CDR3 sequence (DNA): TGTGCCAGCAGCGTCCGTCTAGCGGGAGGGCCCCCCGGGGAGCTGTTTTTT. Translation: CASSVRLAGGPPGELFF.

A word on this clone: One end of the junction is discordant with germline, which a read error may explain. The gene calls are TRBV6-1 and TRBJ1-5; possibly TRBD1 for D (5 bases). Germline V lookup: CDR1 MNHNS, CDR2 SASEGT. The CDR3 has 16 residues. CDR3 nucleotides: TGTGCCATCAGTGATGGGGACGGAGATAGCAATCAGCCCCAGCATTTT. Residues: CAISDGDGDSNQPQHF.

This clone was observed a single time. The chain links TRBV19 to TRBJ1-1, with 7 bases matching TRBD1. CDR3 length: 16 residues. The V gene end was trimmed by 7 bases and the J gene end by 1 base; junction bases not matched to a gene: 12. Germline loops: CDR1 LNHDA, CDR2 SQIVND (reference sequence). The CDR3 region has the DNA TGTGCCAGTATCGGGGAACCGGGACAGAAGAACACTGAAGCTTTCTTT. Encoded protein: CASIGEPGQKNTEAFF.

Worth noting for this clone: One end of the junction is discordant with germline, which a read error may explain. The V gene is TRBV29-1, the J gene TRBJ2-3; D is possibly TRBD2 (6 bases). The germline gives CDR1 SQVTM, CDR2 ANQGSEA. The CDR3 sequence is 13 residues long. The CDR3 sequence is CSAEGGVTDTQYF. The DNA of the CDR3 is TGCAGCGCTGAAGGAGGGGTTACAGATACGCAGTATTTT.

The CDR3 DNA sequence: TGTGCCAGCAGCATCCCAGGGGAAACAAGCACTGAAGCTTTCTTT. Translation gives CASSIPGETSTEAFF. This sequence joins TRBV5-6 and TRBJ1-1, with a tentative D call TRBD1 (6 bases). This CDR3 is built from 15 residues. From germline, CDR1 is SGHDT and CDR2 YYEEEE. V lost 4 bases and J 4 bases, leaving 17 bases between the germline ends.

The CDR3 coding sequence is TGTGCCAGCAGTTACTTCAGGGTGAACACTGAAGCTTTCTTT. Protein product: CASSYFRVNTEAFF. The gene calls are TRBV6-6 and TRBJ1-1, with D maybe TRBD1 (5 bases). The germline V gene has CDR1 MNHNY and CDR2 SVGAGI (reference sequence). The CDR3 consists of 14 residues. The V end was cut by 1 base, the J end by 0 bases, with 6 bases between.

The chain combines TRBV13 with TRBJ1-6; D unresolved. The CDR3 spans 15 residues. Deletions cut 4 bases from V and 6 bases from J, with 13 bases between. The germline gives CDR1 PRHDT, CDR2 FYEKMQ (reference sequence). The chain's CDR3 is CASSYTQLTNSPLHF. The CDR3, as DNA: TGTGCCAGCAGCTACACACAGCTTACTAATTCACCCCTCCACTTT. The entire variable domain, with the rest obtained from reference TRBV13 and TRBJ1-6, is as follows: AAGVIQSPRHLIKEKRETATLKCYPIPRHDTVYWYQQGPGQDPQFLISFYEKMQSDKGSIPDRFSAQQFSDYHSELNMSSLELGDSALYFCASSYTQLTNSPLHFGNGTRLTVT.